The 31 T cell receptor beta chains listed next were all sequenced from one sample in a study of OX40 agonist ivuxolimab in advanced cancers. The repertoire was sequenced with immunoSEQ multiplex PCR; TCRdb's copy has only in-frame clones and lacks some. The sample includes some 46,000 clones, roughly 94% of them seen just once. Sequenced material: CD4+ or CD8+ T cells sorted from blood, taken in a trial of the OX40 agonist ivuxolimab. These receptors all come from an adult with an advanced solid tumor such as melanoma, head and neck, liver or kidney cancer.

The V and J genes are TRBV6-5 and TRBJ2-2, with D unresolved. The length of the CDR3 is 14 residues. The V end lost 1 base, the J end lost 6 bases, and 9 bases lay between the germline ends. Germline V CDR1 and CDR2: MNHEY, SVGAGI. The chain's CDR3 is CASSYLASSGELFF. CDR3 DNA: TGTGCCAGCAGTTACTTAGCCAGTTCCGGGGAGCTGTTTTTT.

The CDR3 reads CASSQGVSGGGYGYTF. The CDR3 DNA reads as TGCGCCAGCAGCCAAGGGGTCTCGGGGGGAGGCTATGGCTACACCTTC. The chain links TRBV4-1 to TRBJ1-2; a possible D gene is TRBD1 (5 bases). Germline CDR1 is MGHRA and CDR2 is YSYEKL. The germline V and J ends were trimmed by 1 base and 4 bases, with 16 bases remaining between them. The CDR3 sequence is 16 residues long.

The CDR3 region is CASSSYRDRALGYGYTF. The CDR3 DNA follows: TGTGCCAGCAGTTCATACCGGGACAGGGCTTTGGGCTATGGCTACACCTTC. The chain has TRBV27 and TRBJ1-2; 9 nucleotides line up with TRBD1. Germline V lookup: CDR1 MNHEY, CDR2 SMNVEV (reference sequence). CDR3 length: 17 amino acids. Losses at the gene ends were 4 bases for V and 4 bases for J; bases not matched to a gene: 13.

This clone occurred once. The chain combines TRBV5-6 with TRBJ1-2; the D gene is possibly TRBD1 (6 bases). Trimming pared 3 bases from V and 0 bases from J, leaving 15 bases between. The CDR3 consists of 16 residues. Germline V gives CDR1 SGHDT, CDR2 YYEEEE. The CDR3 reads CASSSEETGANYGYTF. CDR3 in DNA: TGTGCCAGCAGCTCGGAAGAGACAGGAGCTAACTATGGCTACACCTTC.

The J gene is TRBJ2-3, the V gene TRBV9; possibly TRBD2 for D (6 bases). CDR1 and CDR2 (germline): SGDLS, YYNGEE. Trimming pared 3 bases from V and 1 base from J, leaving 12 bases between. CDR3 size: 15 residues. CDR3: CASSAWGVGTDTQYF. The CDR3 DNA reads TGTGCCAGCAGCGCCTGGGGGGTTGGCACAGATACGCAGTATTTT. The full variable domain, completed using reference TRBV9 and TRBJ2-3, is DSGVTQTPKHLITATGQRVTLRCSPRSGDLSVYWYQQSLDQGLQFLIQYYNGEERAKGNILERFSAQQFPDLHSELNLSSLELGDSALYFCASSAWGVGTDTQYFGPGTRLTVL.

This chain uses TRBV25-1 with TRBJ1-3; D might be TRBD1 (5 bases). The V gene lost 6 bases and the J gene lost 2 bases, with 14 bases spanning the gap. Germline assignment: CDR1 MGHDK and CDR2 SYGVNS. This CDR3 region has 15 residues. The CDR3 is CASRGDGRAGNTIYF. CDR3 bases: TGTGCCAGCAGGGGGGACGGGAGGGCTGGAAACACCATATATTTT.

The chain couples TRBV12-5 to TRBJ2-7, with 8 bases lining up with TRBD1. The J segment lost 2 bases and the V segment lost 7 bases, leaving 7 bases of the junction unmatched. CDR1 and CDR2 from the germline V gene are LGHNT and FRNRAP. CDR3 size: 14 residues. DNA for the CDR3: TGTGCTAGTGCCCCAGGGGGCGCCCCCTACGAGCAGTACTTC. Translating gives CASAPGGAPYEQYF.

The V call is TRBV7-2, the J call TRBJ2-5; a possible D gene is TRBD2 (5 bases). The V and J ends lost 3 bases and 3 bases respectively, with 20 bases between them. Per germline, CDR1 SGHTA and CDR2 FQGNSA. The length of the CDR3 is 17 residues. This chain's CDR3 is CASSFDPVLANKETQYF. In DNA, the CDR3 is TGTGCCAGCAGCTTTGATCCCGTCCTAGCCAACAAAGAGACCCAGTACTTC.

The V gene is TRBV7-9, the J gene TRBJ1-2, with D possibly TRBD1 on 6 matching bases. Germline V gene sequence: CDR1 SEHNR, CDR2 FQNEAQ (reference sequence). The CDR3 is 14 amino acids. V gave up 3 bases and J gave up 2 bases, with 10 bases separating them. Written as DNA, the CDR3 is TGTGCCAGCAGCTTTGTCAGGGGCAACTATGGCTACACCTTC. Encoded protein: CASSFVRGNYGYTF.

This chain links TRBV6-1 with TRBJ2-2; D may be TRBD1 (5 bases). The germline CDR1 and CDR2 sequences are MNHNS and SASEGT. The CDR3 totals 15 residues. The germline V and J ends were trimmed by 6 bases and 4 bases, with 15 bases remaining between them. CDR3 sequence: CASRPRETGTGELFF. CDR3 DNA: TGTGCCAGCAGGCCCAGGGAAACGGGCACCGGGGAGCTGTTTTTT.

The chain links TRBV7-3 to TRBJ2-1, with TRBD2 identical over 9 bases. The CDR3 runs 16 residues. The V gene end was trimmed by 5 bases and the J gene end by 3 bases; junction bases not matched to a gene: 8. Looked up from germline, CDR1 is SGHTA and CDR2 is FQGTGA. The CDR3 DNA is TGTGCCAGCAGCCTGATTAGCGGGAGCCACTACAATGAGCAGTTCTTC. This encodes CASSLISGSHYNEQFF.

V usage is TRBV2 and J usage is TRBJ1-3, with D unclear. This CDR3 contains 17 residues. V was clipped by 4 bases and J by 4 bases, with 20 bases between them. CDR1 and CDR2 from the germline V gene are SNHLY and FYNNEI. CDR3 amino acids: CASSASNARLPGNTIYF. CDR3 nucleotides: TGTGCCAGCAGTGCAAGTAACGCGCGGCTACCCGGAAACACCATATATTTT.

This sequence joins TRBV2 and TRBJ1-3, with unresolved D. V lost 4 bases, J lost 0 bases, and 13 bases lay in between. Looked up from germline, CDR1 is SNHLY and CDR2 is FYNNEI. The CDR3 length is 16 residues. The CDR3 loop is CASSVTPGSSGNTIYF. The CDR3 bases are TGTGCCAGCAGTGTGACGCCAGGCTCCTCTGGAAACACCATATATTTT.

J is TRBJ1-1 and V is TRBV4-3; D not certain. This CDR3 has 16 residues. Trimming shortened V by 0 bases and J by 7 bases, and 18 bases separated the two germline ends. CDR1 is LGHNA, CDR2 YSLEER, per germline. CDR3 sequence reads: CASSQDPMNTPHEAFF. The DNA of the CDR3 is TGCGCCAGCAGCCAAGACCCCATGAACACGCCCCATGAAGCTTTCTTT.

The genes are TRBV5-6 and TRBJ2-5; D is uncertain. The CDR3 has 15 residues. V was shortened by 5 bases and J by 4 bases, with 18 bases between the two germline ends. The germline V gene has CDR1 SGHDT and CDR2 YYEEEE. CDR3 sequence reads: CASRYAASVRETQYF. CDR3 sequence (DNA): TGTGCCAGCAGGTATGCAGCGTCGGTGCGAGAGACCCAGTACTTC.

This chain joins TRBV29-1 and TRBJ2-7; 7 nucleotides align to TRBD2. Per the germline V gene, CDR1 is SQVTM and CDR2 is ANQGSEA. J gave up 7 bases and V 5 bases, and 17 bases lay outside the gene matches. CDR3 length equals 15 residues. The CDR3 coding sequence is TGCAGCGTTTTTGGGGAGGGCAGCCACTACGGAGAGCAGTACTTC. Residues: CSVFGEGSHYGEQYF.

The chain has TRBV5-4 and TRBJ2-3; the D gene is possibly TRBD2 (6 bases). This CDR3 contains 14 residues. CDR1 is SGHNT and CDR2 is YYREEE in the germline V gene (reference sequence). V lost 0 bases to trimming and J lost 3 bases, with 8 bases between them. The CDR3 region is CASSLEGRTDTQYF. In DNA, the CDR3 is TGTGCCAGCAGCTTGGAGGGGAGGACAGATACGCAGTATTTT.

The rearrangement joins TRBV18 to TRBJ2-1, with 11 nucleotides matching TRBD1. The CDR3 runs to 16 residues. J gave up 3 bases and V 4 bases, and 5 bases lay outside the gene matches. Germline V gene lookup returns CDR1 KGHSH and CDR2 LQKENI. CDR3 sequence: CASSLGQGAVYNEQFF. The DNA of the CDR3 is TGTGCCAGCTCACTTGGACAGGGGGCTGTCTACAATGAGCAGTTCTTC.

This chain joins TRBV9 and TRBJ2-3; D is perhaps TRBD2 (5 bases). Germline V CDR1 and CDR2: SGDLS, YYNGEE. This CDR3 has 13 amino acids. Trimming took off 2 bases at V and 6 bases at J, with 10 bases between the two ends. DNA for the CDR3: TGTGCCAGCAGCGTCCCCGGGATTGATACGCAGTATTTT. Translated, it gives CASSVPGIDTQYF.

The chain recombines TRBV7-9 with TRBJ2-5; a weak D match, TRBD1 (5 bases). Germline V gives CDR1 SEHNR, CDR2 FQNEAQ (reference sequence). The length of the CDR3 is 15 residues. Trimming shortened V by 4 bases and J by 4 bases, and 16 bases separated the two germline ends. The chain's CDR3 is CASSSQTVYGETQYF. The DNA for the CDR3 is TGTGCCAGCAGCTCCCAGACAGTTTACGGAGAGACCCAGTACTTC.

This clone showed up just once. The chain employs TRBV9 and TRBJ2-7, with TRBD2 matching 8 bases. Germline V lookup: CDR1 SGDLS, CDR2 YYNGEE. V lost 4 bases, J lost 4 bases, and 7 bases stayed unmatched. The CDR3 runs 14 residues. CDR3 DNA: TGTGCCAGCAGCCCGAGCGGGAGCAATTACGAGCAGTACTTC. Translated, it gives CASSPSGSNYEQYF.

DNA of the CDR3: TGTGCCAGCAGTCTAGCGGGAGCAACAGATACGCAGTATTTT. This translates into CASSLAGATDTQYF. The genes are TRBV27 and TRBJ2-3; TRBD2 aligns across 10 bases. Germline values: CDR1 MNHEY, CDR2 SMNVEV (reference sequence). V shed 5 bases and J 3 bases; nucleotides not matched to a gene: 2. CDR3 length: 14 residues.

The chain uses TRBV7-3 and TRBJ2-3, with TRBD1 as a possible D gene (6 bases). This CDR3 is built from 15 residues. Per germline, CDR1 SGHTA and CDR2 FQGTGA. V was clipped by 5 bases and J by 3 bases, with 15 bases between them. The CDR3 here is CASSDSGATTDTQYF. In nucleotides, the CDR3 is TGTGCCAGCAGCGACTCAGGGGCTACAACAGATACGCAGTATTTT.

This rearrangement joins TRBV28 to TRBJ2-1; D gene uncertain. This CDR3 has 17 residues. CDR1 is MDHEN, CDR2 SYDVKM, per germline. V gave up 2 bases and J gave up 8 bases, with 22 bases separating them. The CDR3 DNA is TGTGCCAGCAGTTTAGTCCCGAGTTCCACTCCTATCGATGAGCAGTTCTTC. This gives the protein CASSLVPSSTPIDEQFF.

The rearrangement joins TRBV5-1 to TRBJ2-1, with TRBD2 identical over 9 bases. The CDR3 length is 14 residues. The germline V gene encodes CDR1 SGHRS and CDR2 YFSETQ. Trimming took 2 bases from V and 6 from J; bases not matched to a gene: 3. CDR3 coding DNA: TGCGCCAGCAGCTTTAGCGGGAGCGTCAATGAGCAGTTCTTC. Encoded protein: CASSFSGSVNEQFF.

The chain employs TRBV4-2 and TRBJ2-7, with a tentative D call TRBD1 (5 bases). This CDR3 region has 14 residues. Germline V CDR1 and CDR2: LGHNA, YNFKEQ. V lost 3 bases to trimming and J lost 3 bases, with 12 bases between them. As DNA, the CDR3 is TGTGCCAGCAGCCAGGCTGGGCAGGGCTACGAGCAGTACTTC. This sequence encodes CASSQAGQGYEQYF.

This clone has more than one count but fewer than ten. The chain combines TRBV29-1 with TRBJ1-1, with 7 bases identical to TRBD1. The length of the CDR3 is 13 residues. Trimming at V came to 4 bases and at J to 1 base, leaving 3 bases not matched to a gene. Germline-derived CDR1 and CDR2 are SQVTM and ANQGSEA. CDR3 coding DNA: TGCAGCGTTGGACAGGGTACGAACACTGAAGCTTTCTTT. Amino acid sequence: CSVGQGTNTEAFF.

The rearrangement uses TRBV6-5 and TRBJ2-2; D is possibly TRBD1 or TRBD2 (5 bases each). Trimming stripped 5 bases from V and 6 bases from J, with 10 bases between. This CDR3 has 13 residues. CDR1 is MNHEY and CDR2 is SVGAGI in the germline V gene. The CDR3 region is CASSIGTAGELFF. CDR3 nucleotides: TGTGCCAGCAGTATCGGGACGGCCGGGGAGCTGTTTTTT.

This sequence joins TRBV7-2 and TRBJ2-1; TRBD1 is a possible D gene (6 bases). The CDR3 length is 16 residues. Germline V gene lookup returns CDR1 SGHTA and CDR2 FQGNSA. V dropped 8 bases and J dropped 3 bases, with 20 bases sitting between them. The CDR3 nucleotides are TGTGCCAGCGGGATAGGGGGAGCGGAAGTCTACAATGAGCAGTTCTTC. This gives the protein CASGIGGAEVYNEQFF.

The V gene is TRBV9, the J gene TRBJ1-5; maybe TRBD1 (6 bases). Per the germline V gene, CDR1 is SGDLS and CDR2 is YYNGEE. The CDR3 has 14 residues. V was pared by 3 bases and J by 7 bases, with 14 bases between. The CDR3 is CASSEGGDWQPQHF. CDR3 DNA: TGTGCCAGCAGCGAGGGGGGGGATTGGCAGCCCCAGCATTTT.

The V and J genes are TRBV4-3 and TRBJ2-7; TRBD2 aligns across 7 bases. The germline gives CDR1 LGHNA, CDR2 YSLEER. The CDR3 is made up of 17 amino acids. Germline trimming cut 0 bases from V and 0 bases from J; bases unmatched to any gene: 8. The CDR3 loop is CASSQDPSGPSSYEQYF. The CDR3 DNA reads TGCGCCAGCAGCCAAGATCCTAGCGGCCCTAGCTCCTACGAGCAGTACTTC.